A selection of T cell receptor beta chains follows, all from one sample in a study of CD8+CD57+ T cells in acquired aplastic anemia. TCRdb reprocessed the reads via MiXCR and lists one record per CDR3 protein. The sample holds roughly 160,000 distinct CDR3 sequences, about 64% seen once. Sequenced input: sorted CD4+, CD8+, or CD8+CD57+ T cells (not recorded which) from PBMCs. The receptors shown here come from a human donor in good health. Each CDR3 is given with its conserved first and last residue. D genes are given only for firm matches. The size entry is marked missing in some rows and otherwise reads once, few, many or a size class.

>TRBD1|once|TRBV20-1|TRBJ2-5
CSARGQSWKETQYF
TGCAGTGCCAGGGGACAGTCATGGAAAGAGACCCAGTACTTC
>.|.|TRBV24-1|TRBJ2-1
CATSDFGGVNNEQFF
TGTGCCACCAGTGATTTTGGAGGGGTAAACAATGAGCAGTTCTTC
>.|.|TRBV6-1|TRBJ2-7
CASSRAQGPYEQYF
TGTGCCAGCAGTCGCGCGCAGGGTCCCTACGAGCAGTACTTC
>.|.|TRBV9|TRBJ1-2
CASSSGAGSDYGYTF
TGTGCCAGCAGCTCCGGGGCAGGGTCCGACTATGGCTACACCTTC
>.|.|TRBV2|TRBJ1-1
CASTPRAFENTEAFF
TGTGCCAGCACCCCAAGGGCCTTTGAGAACACTGAAGCTTTCTTT
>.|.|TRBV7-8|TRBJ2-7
CASSPLLTALGQYF
TGTGCCAGCAGCCCCTTACTCACCGCCTTAGGGCAGTACTTC
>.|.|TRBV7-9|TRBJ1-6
CASSEAGNSPLHF
TGTGCCAGCAGTGAAGCGGGGAATTCACCCCTCCACTTT
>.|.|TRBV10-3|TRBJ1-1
CAISESRGSANTEAFF
TGTGCCATCAGTGAGTCGAGGGGGTCGGCGAACACTGAAGCTTTCTTT
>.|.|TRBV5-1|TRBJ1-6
CASRSRYNSPLHF
TGCGCCAGCAGGTCCAGGTATAATTCACCCCTCCACTTT
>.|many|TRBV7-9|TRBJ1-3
CASSLISGNTIYF
TGTGCCAGCAGCTTAATCTCTGGAAACACCATATATTTT
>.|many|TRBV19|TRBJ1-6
CASSTTDNSPLHF
TGTGCCAGTAGTACCACCGATAATTCACCCCTCCACTTT
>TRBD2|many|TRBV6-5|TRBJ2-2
CASSRGLAVITGELFF
TGTGCCAGCAGCCGTGGACTAGCGGTTATCACCGGGGAGCTGTTTTTT
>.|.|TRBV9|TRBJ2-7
CASSTGAGSPLKQYF
TGTGCCAGCAGCACCGGGGCGGGGTCCCCCCTGAAGCAGTACTTC
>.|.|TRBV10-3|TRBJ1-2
CAISVGRNYGYTF
TGTGCCATCAGTGTGGGGAGGAACTATGGCTACACCTTC
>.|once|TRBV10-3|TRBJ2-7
CAISESAGFSYEQYF
TGTGCCATCAGTGAGTCGGCCGGGTTCTCCTACGAGCAGTACTTC
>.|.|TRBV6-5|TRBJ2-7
CASSAALSYEQYF
TGTGCCAGCAGTGCCGCGCTCTCCTACGAGCAGTACTTC
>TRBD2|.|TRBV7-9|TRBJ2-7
CAGSTSGRASAPYGQYF
TGTGCCGGCAGCACCAGCGGGAGGGCTTCGGCACCCTACGGGCAGTACTTC
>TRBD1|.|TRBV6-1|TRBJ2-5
CASSYVWGMGQGKETQYF
TGTGCCAGCAGTTACGTCTGGGGAATGGGACAGGGAAAGGAGACCCAGTACTTC
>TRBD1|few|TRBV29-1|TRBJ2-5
CSVEAGGDGKTQYF
TGCAGCGTTGAGGCAGGGGGCGATGGTAAGACCCAGTACTTC
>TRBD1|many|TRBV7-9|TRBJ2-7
CASSHLGQSYSYEQYF
TGTGCCAGCAGCCATTTGGGACAGTCGTACTCCTACGAGCAGTACTTC
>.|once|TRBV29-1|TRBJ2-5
CSGQGETQYF
TGCAGCGGTCAGGGGGAGACCCAGTACTTC
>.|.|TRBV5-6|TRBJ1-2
CASSFLDGNYGYTF
TGTGCCAGCAGCTTCTTGGACGGGAACTATGGCTACACCTTC
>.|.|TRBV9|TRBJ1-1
CASSPLGRTNTEAFF
TGTGCCAGCAGCCCATTAGGGCGGACGAACACTGAAGCTTTCTTT
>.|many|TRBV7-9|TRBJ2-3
CASSFGTGLGTQYF
TGTGCCAGCAGCTTCGGGACGGGGTTGGGTACGCAGTATTTT
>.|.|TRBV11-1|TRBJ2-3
CASSLGGAQSDTQYF
TGTGCCAGCAGCTTAGGGGGGGCCCAGTCCGATACGCAGTATTTT
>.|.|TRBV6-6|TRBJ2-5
CASSQGTVKETQYF
TGTGCCAGCAGTCAAGGGACTGTCAAAGAGACCCAGTACTTC
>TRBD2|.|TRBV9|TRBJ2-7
CASSVGLAGVSYEQYF
TGTGCCAGCAGCGTAGGACTAGCGGGAGTCTCCTACGAGCAGTACTTC
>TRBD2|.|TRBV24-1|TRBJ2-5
CATSGQAGDRETQYF
TGTGCCACCAGTGGTCAAGCGGGAGATCGGGAGACCCAGTACTTC
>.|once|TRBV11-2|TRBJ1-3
CASSLVPGDTIYF
TGTGCCAGCAGCTTAGTGCCAGGGGACACCATATATTTT
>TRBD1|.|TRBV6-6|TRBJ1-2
CAISEGQGVYGYTF
TGTGCCATCAGTGAAGGACAGGGGGTATATGGCTACACCTTC
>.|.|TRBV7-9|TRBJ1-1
CASSLTPSDTEAFF
TGTGCCAGCAGCTTGACCCCGTCAGACACTGAAGCTTTCTTT
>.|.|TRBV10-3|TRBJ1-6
CAISDPTGQSPLHF
TGTGCCATCAGTGACCCGACAGGCCAGTCACCCCTCCACTTT
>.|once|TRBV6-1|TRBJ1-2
CASSERPEYYGYTF
TGTGCCAGCAGCGAACGACCGGAGTACTATGGCTACACCTTC
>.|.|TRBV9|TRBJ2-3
CASSDPDSSTDTQYF
TGTGCCAGCAGCGACCCCGACTCTAGCACAGATACGCAGTATTTT
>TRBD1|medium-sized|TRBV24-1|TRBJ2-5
CATTDDRAGETQYF
TGTGCCACCACCGATGACAGGGCAGGGGAGACCCAGTACTTC
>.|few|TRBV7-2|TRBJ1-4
CASSVDRNEKLFF
TGTGCCAGCAGCGTCGACCGGAATGAAAAACTGTTTTTT
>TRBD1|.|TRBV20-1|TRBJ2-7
CSARDIGTGRYEQYF
TGCAGTGCTAGAGATATTGGGACAGGTCGTTACGAGCAGTACTTC
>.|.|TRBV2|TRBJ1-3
CASAGRGRFSGNTIYF
TGTGCCAGCGCCGGACGGGGGCGGTTCTCTGGAAACACCATATATTTT
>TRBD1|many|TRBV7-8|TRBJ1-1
CASSPGTGGTEAFF
TGTGCCAGCAGCCCGGGGACAGGGGGCACTGAAGCTTTCTTT
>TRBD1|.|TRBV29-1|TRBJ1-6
CSAGTGGQNSPLHF
TGCAGTGCCGGGACAGGGGGCCAAAATTCACCCCTCCACTTT
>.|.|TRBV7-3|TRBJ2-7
CASSLYGGGPYEQYF
TGTGCCAGCAGCTTATACGGCGGAGGGCCCTACGAGCAGTACTTC
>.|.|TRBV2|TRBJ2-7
CASAPGRASYEQYF
TGTGCCAGCGCGCCTGGGCGGGCCTCCTACGAGCAGTACTTC
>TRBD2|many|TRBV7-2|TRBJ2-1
CASSPLTSGRAREQFF
TGTGCCAGCAGCCCCCTCACTAGCGGGAGGGCCAGGGAGCAGTTCTTC
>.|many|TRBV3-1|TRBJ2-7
CASSYGQLRSYEQYF
TGTGCCAGCAGTTACGGACAGCTTCGCTCCTACGAGCAGTACTTC
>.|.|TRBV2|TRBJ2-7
CASSLQGPPYEQYF
TGTGCCAGCAGTCTACAGGGCCCCCCCTACGAGCAGTACTTC
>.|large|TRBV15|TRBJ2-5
CATSTGTWTEQETQYF
TGTGCCACCAGCACGGGCACATGGACAGAGCAAGAGACCCAGTACTTC
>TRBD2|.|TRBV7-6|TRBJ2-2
CASSEVAGAGELFF
TGTGCCAGCAGTGAGGTGGCGGGGGCCGGGGAGCTGTTTTTT
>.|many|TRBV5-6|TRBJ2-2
CASSLTRNTGELFF
TGTGCCAGCAGCTTGACACGGAACACCGGGGAGCTGTTTTTT
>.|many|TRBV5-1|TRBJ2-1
CASSFSAEQFF
TGCGCCAGCAGCTTCTCCGCCGAGCAGTTCTTC
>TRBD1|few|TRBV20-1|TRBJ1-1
CSARDTGETEAFF
TGCAGTGCTAGGGATACAGGGGAAACTGAAGCTTTCTTT
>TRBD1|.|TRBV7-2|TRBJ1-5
CASSSAGTGSGQPQHF
TGTGCCAGCAGCTCGGCCGGGACAGGGTCGGGGCAGCCCCAGCATTTT